This T cell receptor (beta chain) was captured in a study of T cells in Graves' hyperthyroidism and ophthalmopathy. This CDR3 is built from 15 residues. CDR1 and CDR2 from the germline V gene are SGHTA and FQGTGA. The V and J ends lost 5 bases and 3 bases respectively, with 15 bases between them. Concerning this clonotype: A much bigger clone sits one base away, suggesting this may be a read error.

RNA transcripts yielded amplified TCR beta CDR3 regions. HTBI primers were the set used in a first-round RT-PCR of the TCR CDR3. TCRdb reprocessed the multiplex PCR reads via MiXCR and lists one record per CDR3 protein. The table records about 290,000 distinct CDR3 sequences, roughly 15% of them present only once. The genes are TRBV7-3 and TRBJ2-3, with D tentatively TRBD1 (8 bases). This receptor was obtained from a woman aged 30 to 39 with Graves' hyperthyroidism that later progressed to Graves' ophthalmopathy. Specimen: blood. The CDR3 loop is CASSPGGDRTDTQYF. The CDR3 DNA follows: TGTGCCAGCAGCCCTGGGGGGGACAGGACAGATACGCAGTATTTT. Variable domain in full (rest from reference TRBV7-3 and TRBJ2-3): GAGVSQTPSNKVTEKGKYVELRCDPISGHTALYWYRQSLGQGPEFLIYFQGTGAADDSGLPNDRFFAVRPEGSVSTLKIQRTERGDSAVYLCASSPGGDRTDTQYFGPGTRLTVL.